Sequencing of this TCR beta chain was carried out in a study of graft-versus-host responses after intestinal transplantation. General observations from the study: GvH clones were found in recipient marrow; some appeared first in ileum or blood.

The repertoire was sequenced with immunoSEQ multiplex PCR; TCRdb's copy has only in-frame clones and lacks some. The sample yields 25,000 to 30,000 clones, about 85% seen once. Points on this clone: Its antigen is undetermined. The sample has other DNA sequences that encode this CDR3 too.

Germline V gene data show CDR1 as MGHDK and CDR2 as SYGVNS. CDR3 size: 13 residues. Trimming took off 8 bases at V and 2 bases at J, with 13 bases between the two ends. The sequence came from a human patient who received an intestinal transplant, so some T cells may come from the graft donor. This chain uses TRBV25-1 with TRBJ2-7; D call uncertain. The sequencing used PBMCs, collected roughly 68 weeks after intestinal transplantation. Here the CDR3 DNA reads TGTGCCAGCCTTCCTAGAGGCGCCTACGAGCAGTACTTC. It specifies CASLPRGAYEQYF.